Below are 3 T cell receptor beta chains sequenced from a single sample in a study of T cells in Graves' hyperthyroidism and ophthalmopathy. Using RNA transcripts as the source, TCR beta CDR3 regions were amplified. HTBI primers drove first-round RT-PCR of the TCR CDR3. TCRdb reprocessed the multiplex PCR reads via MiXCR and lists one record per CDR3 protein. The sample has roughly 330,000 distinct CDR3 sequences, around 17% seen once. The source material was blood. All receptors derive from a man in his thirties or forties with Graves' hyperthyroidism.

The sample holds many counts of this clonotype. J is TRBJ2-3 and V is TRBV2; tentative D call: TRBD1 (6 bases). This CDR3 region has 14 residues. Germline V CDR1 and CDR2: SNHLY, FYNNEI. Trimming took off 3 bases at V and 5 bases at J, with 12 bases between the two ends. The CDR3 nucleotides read TGTGCCAGCAGTGATTCTCAGGGGCAAGATACGCAGTATTTT. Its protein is CASSDSQGQDTQYF.

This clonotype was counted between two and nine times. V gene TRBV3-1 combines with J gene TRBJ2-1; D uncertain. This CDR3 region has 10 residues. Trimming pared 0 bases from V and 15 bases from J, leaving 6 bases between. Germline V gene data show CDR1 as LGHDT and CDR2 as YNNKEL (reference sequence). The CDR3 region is CASSQDKTFF. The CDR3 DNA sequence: TGTGCCAGCAGCCAAGATAAGACGTTCTTC.

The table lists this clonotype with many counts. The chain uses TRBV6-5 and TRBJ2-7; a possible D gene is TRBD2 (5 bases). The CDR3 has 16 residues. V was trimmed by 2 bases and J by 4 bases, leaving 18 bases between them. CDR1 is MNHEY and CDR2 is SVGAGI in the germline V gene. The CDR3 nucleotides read TGTGCCAGCAGTTACGATTCAGGCCCGAGGGTTTACGAGCAGTACTTC. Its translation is CASSYDSGPRVYEQYF.